The 9 T cell receptor beta chains in this list originate from one sample, sequenced in a study of CD8 T cells in Susac syndrome (dated by TCRdb to about 2019). The library relied on the immunoSEQ multiplex PCR assay. RNA was extracted with the RNeasy kit and roughly 0.45 to 1 ug was reverse transcribed using random hexamers. TCRdb applied fastp at Q25 and MiXCR to the public reads, then kept only in-frame beta chains. Entries are consolidated by CDR3 protein sequence, retaining the most common genes and DNA. The sample contains some 180,000 distinct CDR3 sequences, about 94% of them found a single time. The ten largest clones capture about 0.1% of the sample. Sequencing input: CD4+ T cells from PBMCs. All receptors come from a human donor in good health.

The V gene is TRBV20-1, the J gene TRBJ2-7, with TRBD2 matching over 8 bases. Looked up from germline, CDR1 is DFQATT and CDR2 is SNEGSKA (reference sequence). J gave up 1 base and V 7 bases, and 9 bases lay outside the gene matches. The CDR3 is 14 residues long. Here the CDR3 reads CSVVVGRGSYEQYF. The DNA for the CDR3 is TGCAGTGTTGTGGTCGGGAGGGGATCCTACGAGCAGTACTTC.

The chain combines TRBV20-1 with TRBJ2-2; TRBD2 is a possible D gene (5 bases). The CDR3 sequence is 14 residues long. Deletions cut 5 bases from V and 7 bases from J, with 17 bases between. Germline V gives CDR1 DFQATT, CDR2 SNEGSKA (reference sequence). This CDR3 is CSAPLDWTGGELFF. CDR3 DNA: TGCAGTGCTCCCCTGGACTGGACGGGCGGGGAGCTGTTTTTT.

This clonotype occurred once. The chain couples TRBV20-1 to TRBJ2-5; D ambiguous. The CDR3 contains 12 residues. The V and J ends lost 6 bases and 2 bases respectively, with 10 bases between them. Looked up from germline, CDR1 is DFQATT and CDR2 is SNEGSKA (reference sequence). The CDR3 sequence is CSALQAQETQYF. The CDR3 bases are TGCAGTGCCCTACAAGCACAAGAGACCCAGTACTTC.

The chain is built from TRBV5-4 and TRBJ1-2; D ambiguous. From germline, CDR1 is SGHNT and CDR2 YYREEE (reference sequence). This CDR3 region has 13 residues. Deletions cut 2 bases from V and 4 bases from J, with 9 bases between. DNA of the CDR3: TGTGCCAGCAGCTTCGCGCAGGCCTATGGCTACACCTTC. It yields the protein CASSFAQAYGYTF.

CDR3 nucleotides: TGTGCCAGCAGCTTAAATGTTCCCATACCAGATACGCAGTATTTT. Translating it yields CASSLNVPIPDTQYF. The chain uses TRBV11-2 and TRBJ2-3, with D uncertain. Germline values: CDR1 SGHAT, CDR2 FQNNGV. Trimming pared 2 bases from V and 4 bases from J, leaving 13 bases between. The CDR3 is made up of 15 amino acids.

The chain combines TRBV19 with TRBJ2-3; TRBD1 agrees at 7 bases. This CDR3 is 16 amino acids long. Germline V gene data show CDR1 as LNHDA and CDR2 as SQIVND (reference sequence). Germline trimming cut 5 bases from V and 0 bases from J; bases unmatched to any gene: 8. In DNA, the CDR3 is TGTGCCAGTAGTCCCTATCCGGGACAGAGCACAGATACGCAGTATTTT. Amino acid sequence: CASSPYPGQSTDTQYF. The full variable domain, completed using reference TRBV19 and TRBJ2-3, is DGGITQSPKYLFRKEGQNVTLSCEQNLNHDAMYWYRQDPGQGLRLIYYSQIVNDFQKGDIAEGYSVSREKKESFPLTVTSAQKNPTAFYLCASSPYPGQSTDTQYFGPGTRLTVL.

In its sample, this clonotype was seen once. This chain uses TRBV6-2 or TRBV6-3 with TRBJ1-1; D remains ambiguous. This CDR3 contains 13 residues. V was clipped by 2 bases and J by 6 bases, with 10 bases between them. Germline V gene data show CDR1 as MNHEY and CDR2 as SVGEGT. This CDR3 is CASSYGRSAEAFF. DNA for the CDR3: TGTGCCAGCAGTTACGGCAGGTCCGCTGAAGCTTTCTTT.

V is TRBV12-3 or TRBV12-4 and J is TRBJ1-2, with unresolved D. V was pared by 6 bases and J by 8 bases, with 10 bases between. The CDR3 covers 11 residues. Here the CDR3 DNA reads TGTGCCAGCAGCAGACTGTGGGGCTACACCTTC. As protein: CASSRLWGYTF.

This clonotype was counted a single time. The V gene is TRBV7-2, the J gene TRBJ2-1, with D possibly called TRBD1 or TRBD2 (5 bases each). The V end was cut by 5 bases, the J end by 2 bases, with 13 bases between. The CDR3 is made up of 15 amino acids. The germline CDR1 and CDR2 sequences are SGHTA and FQGNSA. The CDR3 nucleotides read TGTGCCAGCAGCCCAGTTTGGGACGCCTACAATGAGCAGTTCTTC. Protein product: CASSPVWDAYNEQFF.